A selection of T cell receptor beta chains follows, all from one sample in a study of beta chain features in type 1 diabetes. Some clones are missing from TCRdb's copy, which holds only in-frame ones; the method was immunoSEQ multiplex PCR. The top ten hold about 0.63% of the sample, which has 300,000 to 400,000 clones, around 10% seen once. Sequencing was carried out using central memory CD4+ T cells from blood. These receptor sequences come from a man aged 25-40 years with type 1 diabetes. Each CDR3 is given with its conserved first and last residue. Fields, in order: clone size, J gene, D gene, V gene, CDR3 DNA, CDR3 protein. A D gene is named only where the DNA matches it firmly. Some rows mark clone size as missing; the rest say once, few, many or name a class of expanded clone.

few,TRBJ1-4,TRBD1,TRBV28,TGTGCCAGCAGTCTCCCCGGGACAGGGCATGAAAAACTGTTTTTT,CASSLPGTGHEKLFF
.,TRBJ2-1,TRBD2,TRBV5-4,TGTGCCAGCAGACCTGCCGGCGGGGGTGAGCAGTTCTTC,CASRPAGGGEQFF
many,TRBJ2-1,TRBD2,TRBV7-9,TGTGCCAGCAGCTTATGGGCGGGAGGGGACAATGAGCAGTTCTTC,CASSLWAGGDNEQFF
many,TRBJ2-7,TRBD2,TRBV7-2,TGTGCCAGCAGCTTAGAACTAGCGGGGGCGACCTACGAGCAGTACTTC,CASSLELAGATYEQYF
.,TRBJ2-1,TRBD2,TRBV5-4,TGTGCCAGCAGCTTCCCTTTAGCGGGAGGTCACAATGAGCAGTTCTTC,CASSFPLAGGHNEQFF
few,TRBJ2-3,TRBD1,TRBV15,TGTGCCACCAGCAGAACGTTAGACGGGACAGCGGTAAGAGATACGCAGTATTTT,CATSRTLDGTAVRDTQYF
few,TRBJ1-4,.,TRBV5-4,TGTGCCAGCAGCTTGCCAGGGGAAAAACTGTTTTTT,CASSLPGEKLFF
few,TRBJ2-7,TRBD2,TRBV5-4,TGTGCCAGCAGCTCGACTAGCGGGAGGGCCTACGAGCAGTACTTC,CASSSTSGRAYEQYF
.,TRBJ1-6,.,TRBV30,TGTGCCTGGAGTTACTTGACTCGGGGTTCACCCCTCCACTTT,CAWSYLTRGSPLHF
.,TRBJ2-6,TRBD1,TRBV29-1,TGCAGCGTCCCCCAGGGGGCGGCAGGGTCTGGGGCCAACGTCCTGACTTTC,CSVPQGAAGSGANVLTF
many,TRBJ1-1,TRBD1,TRBV10-3,TGTGCCATCAGCGGACAGGGGGTTAGAACTGAAGCTTTCTTT,CAISGQGVRTEAFF
.,TRBJ2-1,.,TRBV7-8,TGTGCCAGCAGCTCAAGGGGATACCTAGACACTTACAATGAGCAGTTCTTC,CASSSRGYLDTYNEQFF
many,TRBJ2-7,.,TRBV28,TGTGCCAGCAGTTGGGTGTGGGCTTCAAGCTCCTACGAGCAGTACTTC,CASSWVWASSSYEQYF
.,TRBJ1-5,.,TRBV2,TGTGCCAGCAGTGAACGGGACACCTATCAGCCCCAGCATTTT,CASSERDTYQPQHF
few,TRBJ2-3,TRBD1,TRBV6-1,TGTGCCAGCAGTGACAGGGGGTTTGGAACAGATACGCAGTATTTT,CASSDRGFGTDTQYF
few,TRBJ2-2,.,TRBV7-2,TGTGCCAGCAGCTTAGGCACCGGGGAGCTGTTTTTT,CASSLGTGELFF
few,TRBJ2-3,TRBD2,TRBV28,TGTGCCAGCAGTTTCCTAGGGACTAGCGGAGATCGCACAGATACGCAGTATTTT,CASSFLGTSGDRTDTQYF
few,TRBJ2-5,.,TRBV20-1,TGCAGTGTAAGAGATCGGGAGACCCAGTACTTC,CSVRDRETQYF
few,TRBJ2-7,.,TRBV5-4,TGTGCCAGCAGCTTGGCCTTAAGCTACGAGCAGTACTTC,CASSLALSYEQYF
.,TRBJ2-1,TRBD1,TRBV27,TGTGCCAGCACCGACGTGACAGGGGCTTCCTACAATGAGCAGTTCTTC,CASTDVTGASYNEQFF
few,TRBJ1-1,TRBD1,TRBV30,TGTGCCTGGAGTGCCGGGACAGGGAGGTCCACTGAAGCTTTCTTT,CAWSAGTGRSTEAFF
few,TRBJ2-1,TRBD1,TRBV18,TGTGCCAGCTCACCCTTTTACAGGGGGCAAAGCTCCTACAATGAGCAGTTCTTC,CASSPFYRGQSSYNEQFF
.,TRBJ2-2,.,TRBV6-5,TGTGCCAGCGCAACCCAGGGGAGGCCAACCGGGGAGCTGTTTTTT,CASATQGRPTGELFF
.,TRBJ1-1,TRBD1,TRBV5-1,TGCGCCAGCAGCAAACAGGGGGAAGGAACTGAAGCTTTCTTT,CASSKQGEGTEAFF
many,TRBJ1-2,.,TRBV18,TGTGCCAGCTCACCAGACAGAGAGAACTATGGCTACACCTTC,CASSPDRENYGYTF
few,TRBJ2-2,.,TRBV5-4,TGTGCCAGCAGCTTAGGGGCAGGGCTTTCGGCCGGGGAGCTGTTTTTT,CASSLGAGLSAGELFF
few,TRBJ1-2,.,TRBV4-3,TGCGCCAGCAGCCAATTGGGCCGGACCCGGAACTATGGCTACACCTTC,CASSQLGRTRNYGYTF
few,TRBJ2-5,.,TRBV29-1,TGCAGCGTACCAAATGCGGGAGAGACCCAGTACTTC,CSVPNAGETQYF
few,TRBJ1-1,.,TRBV7-9,TGTGCCAGCAGCTTTACAGGGAGCACTGAAGCTTTCTTT,CASSFTGSTEAFF
few,TRBJ1-1,.,TRBV5-1,TGCGCCAGCAGCTTGGCCGAGAGGATTGAGTCTTTCTTT,CASSLAERIESFF
few,TRBJ1-5,.,TRBV5-1,TGCGCCAGCAGCTTGTGGAGTAGCAATCAGCCCCAGCATTTT,CASSLWSSNQPQHF
few,TRBJ2-5,.,TRBV29-1,TGCAGCGTTGACACTGAGGGGGAGACCCAGTACTTC,CSVDTEGETQYF
few,TRBJ1-2,.,TRBV28,TGTGCCAGCAGTCGGGGGCAGGGCTCGACGGAAGGCTACACCTTC,CASSRGQGSTEGYTF
few,TRBJ2-2,TRBD2,TRBV5-6,TGTGCCAGCAGGACCCTACTAGCGGGAGGAGCCGGGGAGCTGTTTTTT,CASRTLLAGGAGELFF
.,TRBJ2-7,.,TRBV15,TGTGCCACCAGCGGCGGGACTCTCAGCGTCTACGAGCAGTACTTC,CATSGGTLSVYEQYF
few,TRBJ2-5,TRBD1,TRBV6-6,TGTGCCAGCAGTTTAAGGGACAGGGGGGCGGAGACCCAGTACTTC,CASSLRDRGAETQYF
.,TRBJ1-2,.,TRBV29-1,TGCAGCGTTGTTCTACAGGGATCCTATGGCTACACCTTC,CSVVLQGSYGYTF
few,TRBJ2-7,.,TRBV4-3,TGCGCCAGCAGCCAAGATCTTGCGGCGGGAAGCATCTACGAGCAGTACTTC,CASSQDLAAGSIYEQYF
few,TRBJ2-5,.,TRBV25-1,TGTGCCACCAGGTCCCCCGACGAAAAGACCCAGTACTTC,CATRSPDEKTQYF
few,TRBJ2-5,.,TRBV7-9,TGTGCCAGCAGCTTAGGGGGCGGGGCACAAGAGACCCAGTACTTC,CASSLGGGAQETQYF
.,TRBJ2-2,.,TRBV25-1,TGTGCCAGCAGTAACAAACCTCGTACGGGGAACACCGGGGAGCTGTTTTTT,CASSNKPRTGNTGELFF
few,TRBJ2-1,.,TRBV6-6,TGTGCCAGCAGTGAAACTAGGGAGCAGTTCTTC,CASSETREQFF
.,TRBJ2-7,.,TRBV7-8,TGTGCCAGCAGCTTAGGAGGGTGGGAGCAGTACTTC,CASSLGGWEQYF
.,TRBJ1-5,.,TRBV7-2,TGTGCCAGCAGCTTAGTGCAGGGCCAGCCCCAGCATTTT,CASSLVQGQPQHF
.,TRBJ2-5,TRBD1,TRBV25-1,TGTGCCAGCAGTGTCGGGACAGGGGTCCAAGAGACCCAGTACTTC,CASSVGTGVQETQYF
.,TRBJ2-6,.,TRBV19,TGTGCCAGTAGTATAGCTAACGGGGACTCAGGGGCCAACGTCCTGACTTTC,CASSIANGDSGANVLTF
.,TRBJ1-4,TRBD1,TRBV6-6,TGTGCCAGCAGTTCAGGACAGGGTTGGGGGGATGAAAAACTGTTTTTT,CASSSGQGWGDEKLFF
.,TRBJ1-4,.,TRBV27,TGTGCCAGCAGTTTTTCAGGTGGGGGAGAAAAACTGTTTTTT,CASSFSGGGEKLFF
few,TRBJ1-5,TRBD1,TRBV6-5,TGTGCCAGCAGTTATGGGACAGGGCTCAATCAGCCCCAGCATTTT,CASSYGTGLNQPQHF